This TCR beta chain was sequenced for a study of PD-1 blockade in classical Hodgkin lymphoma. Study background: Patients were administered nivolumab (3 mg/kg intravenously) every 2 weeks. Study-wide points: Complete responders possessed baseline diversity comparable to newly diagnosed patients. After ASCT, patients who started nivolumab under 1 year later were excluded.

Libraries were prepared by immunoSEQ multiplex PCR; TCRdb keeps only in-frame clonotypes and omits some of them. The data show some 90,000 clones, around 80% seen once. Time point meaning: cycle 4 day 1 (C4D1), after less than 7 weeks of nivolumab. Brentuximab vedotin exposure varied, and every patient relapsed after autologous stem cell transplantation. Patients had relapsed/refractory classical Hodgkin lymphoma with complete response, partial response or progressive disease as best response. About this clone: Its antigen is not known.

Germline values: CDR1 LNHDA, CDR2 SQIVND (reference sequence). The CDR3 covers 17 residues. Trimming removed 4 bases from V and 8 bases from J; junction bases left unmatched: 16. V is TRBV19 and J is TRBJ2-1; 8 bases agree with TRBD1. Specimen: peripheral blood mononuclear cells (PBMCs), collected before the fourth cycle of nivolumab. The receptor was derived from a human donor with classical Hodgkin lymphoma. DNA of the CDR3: TGTGCCAGTAGTACCCCCGTGACAGGGGCGCAGGACGATGAGCAGTTCTTC. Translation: CASSTPVTGAQDDEQFF. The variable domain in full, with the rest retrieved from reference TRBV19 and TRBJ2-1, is DGGITQSPKYLFRKEGQNVTLSCEQNLNHDAMYWYRQDPGQGLRLIYYSQIVNDFQKGDIAEGYSVSREKKESFPLTVTSAQKNPTAFYLCASSTPVTGAQDDEQFFGPGTRLTVL.